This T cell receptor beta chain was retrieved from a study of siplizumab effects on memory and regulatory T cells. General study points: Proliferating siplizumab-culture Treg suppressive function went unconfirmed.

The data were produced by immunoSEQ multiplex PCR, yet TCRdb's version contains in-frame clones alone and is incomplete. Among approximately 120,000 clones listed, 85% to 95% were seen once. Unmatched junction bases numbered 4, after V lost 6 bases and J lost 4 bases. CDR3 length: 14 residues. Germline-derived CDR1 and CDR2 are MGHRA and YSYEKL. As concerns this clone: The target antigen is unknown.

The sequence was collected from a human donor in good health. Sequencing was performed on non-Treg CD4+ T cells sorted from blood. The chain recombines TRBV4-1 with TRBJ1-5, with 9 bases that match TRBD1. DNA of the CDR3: TGCGCCAGCAGACCCGGGACAGGGAATCAGCCCCAGCATTTT. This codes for CASRPGTGNQPQHF.